This is a list of T cell receptor beta chains from one sample in a study of blood T cell repertoires in COVID-19. Only in-frame clones appear in the TCRdb table, and some are missing; sequencing was by immunoSEQ multiplex PCR. The sample shows a few hundred thousand clones, 75% to 90% of them seen only once. The material sequenced was PBMCs or T cells enriched from blood (not recorded which). These receptors were obtained from a woman between 50 and 59 years old who had recovered from COVID-19. Both conserved end residues are part of each CDR3. The order of the fields is J gene, V gene, clone size, D gene, CDR3 DNA, CDR3 protein. D genes are given only for firm matches. Clone size, where shown, is once, few, many, or a class for clones that have expanded.

TRBJ2-3	TRBV7-2	-	-	TGTGCCAGCACCCTATTGTTGGATACGCAGTATTTT	CASTLLLDTQYF
TRBJ2-7	TRBV18	-	-	TGTGCCAGCTCACCGGCGGCTGCGGGGGCATACGAGCAGTACTTC	CASSPAAAGAYEQYF
TRBJ1-4	TRBV3-1/TRBV3-2	-	-	TGTGCCAGCAGCCAGGCCTCTCCTAATGAAAAACTGTTTTTT	CASSQASPNEKLFF
TRBJ2-5	TRBV7-2	-	-	TGTGCCAGCAGGCAGGCCTCGGAAGAGACCCAGTACTTC	CASRQASEETQYF
TRBJ2-5	TRBV28	once	-	TGTGCCAGCGGCAAAGTGATACAAGAGACCCAGTACTTC	CASGKVIQETQYF
TRBJ1-1	TRBV27	once	TRBD1	TGTGCCAGCAGTTACGGGACAGCCAACACTGAAGCTTTCTTT	CASSYGTANTEAFF
TRBJ2-3	TRBV15	-	-	TGTGCCACCAGCAGAGGCCAGGCAGATACGCAGTATTTT	CATSRGQADTQYF
TRBJ1-5	TRBV30	few	-	TGTGCCTGGGACCACTCAGGGCAGCCCCAGCATTTT	CAWDHSGQPQHF
TRBJ2-3	TRBV27	-	TRBD2	TGTGCCAGCAGCCCCCCGCTTCGAAGCGGGACTCCCAGCACAGATACGCAGTATTTT	CASSPPLRSGTPSTDTQYF
TRBJ2-1	TRBV15	-	TRBD2	TGTGCCACCAGCGGAGGAATAGGACTAGTCCGCTACAATGAGCAGTTCTTC	CATSGGIGLVRYNEQFF
TRBJ1-6	TRBV6-5	-	-	TGTGCCAGCAGTTACTCCCGACTGGGGGGTTCACCCCTCCACTTT	CASSYSRLGGSPLHF
TRBJ1-5	TRBV6-5	-	TRBD1	TGTGCCAGCAGCCGGGACAGGGGCCAGCCCCAGCATTTT	CASSRDRGQPQHF
TRBJ2-5	TRBV19	-	TRBD1	TGTGCCAGTGGCTGGGGTAGGGGGCCCCAAGAGACCCAGTACTTC	CASGWGRGPQETQYF
TRBJ2-7	TRBV9	-	TRBD1	TGTGCCAGCAGCGCCGACGACAGGGGGGACGAGCAGTACTTC	CASSADDRGDEQYF
TRBJ1-5	TRBV7-9	-	-	TGTGCCAGCAGCTTAGTTAGCGTCGATCAGCCCCAGCATTTT	CASSLVSVDQPQHF
TRBJ1-4	TRBV18	-	-	TGTGCCAGCTCACCGCGAACTGTGACCACGCGGGGAAAACTGTTTTTT	CASSPRTVTTRGKLFF
TRBJ2-7	TRBV18	-	TRBD1	TGTGCCAGCTCACCAATACAGGGGGTCGGCTACGAGCAGTACTTC	CASSPIQGVGYEQYF
TRBJ2-5	TRBV7-2	-	TRBD2	TGTGCCAGCAGCTTAAACCCGCCGGGACTAAAAGAGACCCAGTACTTC	CASSLNPPGLKETQYF
TRBJ2-1	TRBV4-2	-	TRBD2	TGTGCCAGCAGCCAGGAAACTACTAGCGGAAGCTCCTACAATGAGCAGTTCTTC	CASSQETTSGSSYNEQFF
TRBJ1-5	TRBV13	-	-	TGTGCCAGCAGCAGGGGGGGTAGCAATCAGCCCCAGCATTTT	CASSRGGSNQPQHF
TRBJ2-7	TRBV7-8	once	-	TGTGCCAGCAGCCTTCTACCCTACGAGCAGTACTTC	CASSLLPYEQYF
TRBJ1-1	TRBV2	-	-	TGTGCCAGCAAAGAGGGGGTGAACACTGAAGCTTTCTTT	CASKEGVNTEAFF
TRBJ2-7	TRBV27	-	-	TGTGCCAGCAGTTTCAGGTGGGGGGTCTACGAGCAGTACTTC	CASSFRWGVYEQYF
TRBJ2-3	TRBV12-3/TRBV12-4	-	TRBD2	TGTGCCAGCGGCCCGGGGGGGAATACGCAGTATTTT	CASGPGGNTQYF
TRBJ2-1	TRBV15	-	TRBD1	TGTGCCACCAGCGGTGGGACAGGGTCCTACAATGAGCAGTTCTTC	CATSGGTGSYNEQFF
TRBJ1-1	TRBV6-5	-	TRBD1	TGTGCCAGCAGTAGACTTCCGGGACAGAGATCCCCGGAGTCCTTT	CASSRLPGQRSPESF
TRBJ2-7	TRBV5-5	few	-	TGTGCCAGCAGCTTGAGCGTAGCCTACGAGCAGTACTTC	CASSLSVAYEQYF
TRBJ1-1	TRBV11-3	-	-	TGTGCCAGCAGCCCCCCCCTCCAGATGGAAGCTTTCTTT	CASSPPLQMEAFF
TRBJ2-3	TRBV10-3	-	-	TGTGCCATCAGCGGGGAGGATACGCAGTATTTT	CAISGEDTQYF
TRBJ2-1	TRBV5-1	-	TRBD2	TGCGCCAGCGCCGGGACTAGCTCCTACAATGAGCAGTTCTTC	CASAGTSSYNEQFF
TRBJ1-1	TRBV4-1	-	-	TGCGCCACCCAAGCCCAGGTCGACACTGAAGCTTTCTTT	CATQAQVDTEAFF
TRBJ2-2	TRBV6-5	-	-	TGTGCCAGCAGAGATCTACCCGGGGAGCTGTTTTTT	CASRDLPGELFF
TRBJ1-3	TRBV19	-	-	TGTGCCAGTAACGCGCGGGTTAATGGTGGAAACACCATATATTTT	CASNARVNGGNTIYF
TRBJ1-1	TRBV5-4	-	-	TGTGCCAGCAGCCTCGCCGGAGGGCTGAACACTGAAGCTTTCTTT	CASSLAGGLNTEAFF